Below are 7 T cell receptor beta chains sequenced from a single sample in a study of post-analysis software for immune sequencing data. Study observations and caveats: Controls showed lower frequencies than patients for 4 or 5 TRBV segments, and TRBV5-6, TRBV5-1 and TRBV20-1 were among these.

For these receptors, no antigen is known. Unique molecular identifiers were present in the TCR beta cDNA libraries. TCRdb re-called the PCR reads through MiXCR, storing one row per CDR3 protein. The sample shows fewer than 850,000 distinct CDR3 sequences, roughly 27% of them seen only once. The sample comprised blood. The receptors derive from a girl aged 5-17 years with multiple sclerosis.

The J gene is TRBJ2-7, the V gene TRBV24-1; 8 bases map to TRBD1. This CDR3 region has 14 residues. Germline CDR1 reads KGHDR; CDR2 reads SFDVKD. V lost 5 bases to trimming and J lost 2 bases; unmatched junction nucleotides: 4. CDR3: CATSAGTGPYEQYF. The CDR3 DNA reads TGTGCCACCAGTGCCGGGACAGGTCCCTACGAGCAGTACTTC.

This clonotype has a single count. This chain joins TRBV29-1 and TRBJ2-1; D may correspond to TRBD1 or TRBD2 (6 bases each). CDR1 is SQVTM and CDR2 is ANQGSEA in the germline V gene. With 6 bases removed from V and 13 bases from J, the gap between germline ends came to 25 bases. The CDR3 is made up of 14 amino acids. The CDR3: CSVTAWGARETQFF. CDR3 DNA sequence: TGCAGCGTAACCGCGTGGGGGGCACGAGAGACCCAGTTCTTC.

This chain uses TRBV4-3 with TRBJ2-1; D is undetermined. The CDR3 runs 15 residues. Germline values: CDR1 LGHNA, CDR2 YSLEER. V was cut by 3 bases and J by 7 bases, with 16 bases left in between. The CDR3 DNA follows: TGCGCCAGCAGCCAGGCAGGCGGAATAGGGAATGAGCAGTTCTTC. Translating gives CASSQAGGIGNEQFF.

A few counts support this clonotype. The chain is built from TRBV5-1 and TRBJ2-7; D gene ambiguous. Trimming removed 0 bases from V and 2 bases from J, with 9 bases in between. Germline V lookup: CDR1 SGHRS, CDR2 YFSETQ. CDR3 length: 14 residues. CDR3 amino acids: CASSLGSVPYEQYF. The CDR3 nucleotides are TGCGCCAGCAGCTTGGGGTCGGTTCCCTACGAGCAGTACTTC.

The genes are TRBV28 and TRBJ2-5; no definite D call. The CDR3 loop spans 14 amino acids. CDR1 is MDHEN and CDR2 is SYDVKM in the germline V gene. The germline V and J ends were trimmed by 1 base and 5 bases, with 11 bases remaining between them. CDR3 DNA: TGTGCCAGCAGTTTATATCGGCGGTCCGAGACCCAGTACTTC. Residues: CASSLYRRSETQYF.

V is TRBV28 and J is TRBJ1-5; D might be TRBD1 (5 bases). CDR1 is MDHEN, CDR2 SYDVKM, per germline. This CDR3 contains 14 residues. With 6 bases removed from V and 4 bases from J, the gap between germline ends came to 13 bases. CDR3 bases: TGTGCCAGCAGGTTCTACGGGGGGAATCAGCCCCAGCATTTT. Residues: CASRFYGGNQPQHF.

CDR3 sequence (DNA): TGTGCCAGCAGTCATCCCGGACAGGGGGAAGAGACCCAGTACTTC. Encoded protein: CASSHPGQGEETQYF. The V call is TRBV28, the J call TRBJ2-5; 10 bases agree with TRBD1. V shed 5 bases, J shed 3 bases, and the junction held 6 bases outside the gene matches. The CDR3 is 15 residues long. Germline CDR1 and CDR2: MDHEN and SYDVKM.